This record covers a single T cell receptor (beta chain). What it binds is not known. Healthy Finnish infants undergoing corrective surgery for congenital heart defects were the donors. Only four of the eight donors provided a roughly 0.45-1 mL blood sample. Genomic DNA was extracted from every available blood leukocyte. This entry belongs to a study of human thymus T cells. General study points: Apparent bias marked the V and J gene usage of thymic and blood repertoires.

This CDR3 has 15 residues. V shed 2 bases and J 1 base; nucleotides not matched to a gene: 6. Germline CDR1 and CDR2: SGHDT and YYEEEE. Sequencing was performed with immunoSEQ multiplex PCR; in TCRdb, only in-frame clones are kept and a portion is missing. Altogether about 50,000 clones are present, approximately 95% being singletons, with the ten largest covering 0.15% to 0.2%. Sequenced material: blood. V gene TRBV5-6 combines with J gene TRBJ2-7; 7 bases are a match to TRBD2. The sequence was obtained from a girl under three years old with a congenital heart defect but otherwise immunologically healthy. CDR3 DNA: TGTGCCAGCAGCTTATGGACTAGAAATTCCTACGAGCAGTACTTC. Protein: CASSLWTRNSYEQYF.